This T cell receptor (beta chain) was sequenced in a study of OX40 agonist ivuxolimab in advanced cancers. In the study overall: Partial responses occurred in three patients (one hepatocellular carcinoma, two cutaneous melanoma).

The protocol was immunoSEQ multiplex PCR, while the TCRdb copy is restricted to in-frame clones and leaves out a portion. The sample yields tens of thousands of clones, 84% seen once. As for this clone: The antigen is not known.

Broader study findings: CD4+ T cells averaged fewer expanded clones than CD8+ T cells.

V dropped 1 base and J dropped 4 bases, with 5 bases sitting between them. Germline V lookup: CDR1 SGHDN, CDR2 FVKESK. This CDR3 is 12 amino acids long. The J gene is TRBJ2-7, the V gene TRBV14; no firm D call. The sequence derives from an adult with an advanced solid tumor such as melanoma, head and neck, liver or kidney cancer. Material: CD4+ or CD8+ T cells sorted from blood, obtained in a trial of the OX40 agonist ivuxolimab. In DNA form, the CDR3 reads TGTGCCAGCAGCCAAGTCGGGTACGAGCAGTACTTC. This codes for CASSQVGYEQYF.